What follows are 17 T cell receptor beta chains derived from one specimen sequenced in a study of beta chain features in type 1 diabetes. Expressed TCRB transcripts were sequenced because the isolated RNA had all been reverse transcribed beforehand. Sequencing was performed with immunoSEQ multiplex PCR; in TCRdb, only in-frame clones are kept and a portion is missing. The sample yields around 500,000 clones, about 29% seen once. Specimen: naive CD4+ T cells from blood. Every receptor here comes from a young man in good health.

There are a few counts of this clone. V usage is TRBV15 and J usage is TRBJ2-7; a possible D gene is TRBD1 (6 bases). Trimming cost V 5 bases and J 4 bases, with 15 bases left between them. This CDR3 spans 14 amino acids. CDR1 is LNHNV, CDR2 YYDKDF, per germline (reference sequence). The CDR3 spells CATSRVRGSYEQYF. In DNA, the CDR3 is TGTGCCACCAGCCGAGTCAGGGGCTCGTACGAGCAGTACTTC.

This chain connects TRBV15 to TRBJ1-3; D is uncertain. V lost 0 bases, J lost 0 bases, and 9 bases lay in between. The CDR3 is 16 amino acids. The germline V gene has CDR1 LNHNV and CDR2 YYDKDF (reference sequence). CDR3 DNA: TGTGCCACCAGCAGAGACTCCTTCCCCTCTGGAAACACCATATATTTT. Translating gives CATSRDSFPSGNTIYF.

CDR3 sequence reads: CASSPASGRYNEQFF. In nucleotides, the CDR3 is TGTGCCAGCAGCCCTGCTAGCGGGAGGTACAATGAGCAGTTCTTC. The rearrangement joins TRBV4-2 to TRBJ2-1; TRBD2 aligns across 11 bases. Per the germline V gene, CDR1 is LGHNA and CDR2 is YNFKEQ. Trimming at V came to 4 bases and at J to 4 bases, leaving 3 bases not matched to a gene. The CDR3 is 15 amino acids.

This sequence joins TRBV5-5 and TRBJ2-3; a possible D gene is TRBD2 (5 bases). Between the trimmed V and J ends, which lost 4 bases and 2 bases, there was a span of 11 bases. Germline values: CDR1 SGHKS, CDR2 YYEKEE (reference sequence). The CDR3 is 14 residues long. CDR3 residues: CASSPDYYTDTQYF. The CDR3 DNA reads TGTGCCAGCAGCCCTGACTACTACACAGATACGCAGTATTTT.

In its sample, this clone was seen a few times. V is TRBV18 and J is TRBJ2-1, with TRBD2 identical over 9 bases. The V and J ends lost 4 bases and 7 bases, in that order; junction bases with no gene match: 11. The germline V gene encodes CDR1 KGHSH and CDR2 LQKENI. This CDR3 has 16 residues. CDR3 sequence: CASSRGKREAANEQFF. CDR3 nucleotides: TGTGCCAGCTCACGGGGAAAGCGGGAGGCAGCGAATGAGCAGTTCTTC. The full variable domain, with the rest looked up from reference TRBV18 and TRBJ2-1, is NAGVMQNPRHLVRRRGQEARLRCSPMKGHSHVYWYRQLPEEGLKFMVYLQKENIIDESGMPKERFSAEFPKEGPSILRIQQVVRGDSAAYFCASSRGKREAANEQFFGPGTRLTVL.

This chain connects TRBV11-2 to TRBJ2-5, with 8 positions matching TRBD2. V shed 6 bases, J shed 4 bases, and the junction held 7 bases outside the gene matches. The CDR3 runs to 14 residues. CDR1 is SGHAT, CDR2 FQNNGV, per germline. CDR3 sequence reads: CASRQAGVRETQYF. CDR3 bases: TGTGCCAGCAGACAAGCGGGAGTTCGAGAGACCCAGTACTTC.

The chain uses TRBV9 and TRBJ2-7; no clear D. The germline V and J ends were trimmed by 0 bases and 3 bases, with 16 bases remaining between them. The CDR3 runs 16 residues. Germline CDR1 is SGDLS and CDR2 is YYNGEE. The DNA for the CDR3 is TGTGCCAGCAGCGTAGGAGGTTCAAATTACTTCTACGAGCAGTACTTC. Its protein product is CASSVGGSNYFYEQYF.

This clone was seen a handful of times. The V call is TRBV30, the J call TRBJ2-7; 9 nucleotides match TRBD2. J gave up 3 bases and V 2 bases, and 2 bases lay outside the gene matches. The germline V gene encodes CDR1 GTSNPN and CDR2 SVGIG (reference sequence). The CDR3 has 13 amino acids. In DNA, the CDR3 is TGTGCCTGGAGTAGCGGGAGGTACTACGAGCAGTACTTC. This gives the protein CAWSSGRYYEQYF.

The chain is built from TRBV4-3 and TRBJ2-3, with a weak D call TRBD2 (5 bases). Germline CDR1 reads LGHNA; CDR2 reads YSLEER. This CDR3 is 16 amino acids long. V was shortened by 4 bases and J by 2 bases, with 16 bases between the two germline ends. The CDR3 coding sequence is TGCGCCAGCAGCCCAGAGATGACGGGGATCACAGATACGCAGTATTTT. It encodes CASSPEMTGITDTQYF.

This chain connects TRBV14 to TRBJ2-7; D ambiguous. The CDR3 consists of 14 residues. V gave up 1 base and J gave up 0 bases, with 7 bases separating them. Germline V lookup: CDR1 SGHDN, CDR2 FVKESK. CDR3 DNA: TGTGCCAGCAGCCAAGGGGGATTCTCCTACGAGCAGTACTTC. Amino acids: CASSQGGFSYEQYF. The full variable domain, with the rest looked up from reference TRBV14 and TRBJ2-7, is EAGVTQFPSHSVIEKGQTVTLRCDPISGHDNLYWYRRVMGKEIKFLLHFVKESKQDESGMPNNRFLAERTGGTYSTLKVQPAELEDSGVYFCASSQGGFSYEQYFGPGTRLTVT.

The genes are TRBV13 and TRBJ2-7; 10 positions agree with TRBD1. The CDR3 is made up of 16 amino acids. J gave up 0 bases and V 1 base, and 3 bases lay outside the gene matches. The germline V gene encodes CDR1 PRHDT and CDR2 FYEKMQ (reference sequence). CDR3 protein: CASSLVGTGVSYEQYF. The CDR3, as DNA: TGTGCCAGCAGCTTAGTGGGGACAGGGGTCTCCTACGAGCAGTACTTC.

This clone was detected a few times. The CDR3 region has the DNA TGTGCCTGGAGTGTGGAACTAGCGGGACCATACAATGAGCAGTTCTTC. Protein: CAWSVELAGPYNEQFF. V and J are TRBV30 and TRBJ2-1; 10 bases line up with TRBD2. In germline, CDR1 is GTSNPN, CDR2 SVGIG (reference sequence). The ends lost 0 bases at V and 4 bases at J; junction bases unmatched: 6. This CDR3 comprises 16 residues. The complete variable domain, with remaining parts taken from reference TRBV30 and TRBJ2-1, reads SQTIHQWPATLVQPVGSPLSLECTVEGTSNPNLYWYRQAAGRGLQLLFYSVGIGQISSEVPQNLSASRPQDRQFILSSKKLLLSDSGFYLCAWSVELAGPYNEQFFGPGTRLTVL.

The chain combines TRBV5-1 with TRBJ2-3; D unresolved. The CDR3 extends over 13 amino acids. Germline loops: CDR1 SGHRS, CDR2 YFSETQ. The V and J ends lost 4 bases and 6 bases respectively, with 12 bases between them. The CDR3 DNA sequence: TGCGCCAGCAGCGGTACTCCCCCCGATACGCAGTATTTT. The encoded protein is CASSGTPPDTQYF.

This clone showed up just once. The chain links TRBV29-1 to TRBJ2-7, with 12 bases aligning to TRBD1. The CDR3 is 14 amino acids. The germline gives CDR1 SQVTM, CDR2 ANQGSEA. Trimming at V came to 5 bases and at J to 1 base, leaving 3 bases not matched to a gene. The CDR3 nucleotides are TGCAGCGTTCGGGACAGGGGGCTTTCCTACGAGCAGTACTTC. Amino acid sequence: CSVRDRGLSYEQYF.

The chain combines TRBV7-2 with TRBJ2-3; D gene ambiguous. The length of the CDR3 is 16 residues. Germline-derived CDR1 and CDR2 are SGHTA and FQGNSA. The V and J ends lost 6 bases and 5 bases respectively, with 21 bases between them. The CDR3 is CASSSGLIESIDTQYF. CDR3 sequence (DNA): TGTGCCAGCAGTTCCGGCCTTATCGAAAGTATAGATACGCAGTATTTT.

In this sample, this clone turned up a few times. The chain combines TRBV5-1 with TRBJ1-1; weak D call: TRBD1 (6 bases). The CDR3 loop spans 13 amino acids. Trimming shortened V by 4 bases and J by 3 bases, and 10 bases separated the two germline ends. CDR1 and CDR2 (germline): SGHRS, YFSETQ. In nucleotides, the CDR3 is TGCGCCAGCAGCCCAACAGGGTACACTGAAGCTTTCTTT. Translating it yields CASSPTGYTEAFF.

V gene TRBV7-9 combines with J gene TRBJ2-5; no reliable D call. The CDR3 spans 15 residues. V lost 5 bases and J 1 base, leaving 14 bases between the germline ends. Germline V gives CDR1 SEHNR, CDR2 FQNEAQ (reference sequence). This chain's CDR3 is CASSPIGRGQETQYF. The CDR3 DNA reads TGTGCCAGCAGCCCGATCGGTAGAGGCCAAGAGACCCAGTACTTC.